This T cell receptor (beta chain) was identified in a study of OX40 agonist ivuxolimab in advanced cancers. Across the study: Enrollees could have had prior anti-PD-1, anti-PD-L1 or anti-CTLA-4 therapy, which around 43% had received. In three patients, partial responses were observed, one with hepatocellular carcinoma and two with cutaneous melanoma. Study-level points and caveats: Both blood CD4+ and CD8+ T cells showed clonal growth by week 6 at 0.1 to 3.0 mg/kg.

This clone was found once. The antigen remains undetermined. Profiling relied on immunoSEQ multiplex PCR, and the TCRdb table lists in-frame clones only, not all of them. The sample has over 70,000 clones; around 90% are singletons. CDR1 and CDR2 from the germline V gene are SGHRS and YFSETQ. This CDR3 has 13 amino acids. V was pared by 0 bases and J by 7 bases, with 7 bases between. J is TRBJ2-2 and V is TRBV5-1; D gene ambiguous. This clonotype originated in an adult with an advanced solid tumor such as melanoma, head and neck, liver or kidney cancer. The starting material was CD4+ or CD8+ T cells sorted from blood, obtained in a trial of the OX40 agonist ivuxolimab. The CDR3 DNA follows: TGCGCCAGCAGCTTGGAAGGCTTCGGGGAGCTGTTTTTT. Translated: CASSLEGFGELFF.